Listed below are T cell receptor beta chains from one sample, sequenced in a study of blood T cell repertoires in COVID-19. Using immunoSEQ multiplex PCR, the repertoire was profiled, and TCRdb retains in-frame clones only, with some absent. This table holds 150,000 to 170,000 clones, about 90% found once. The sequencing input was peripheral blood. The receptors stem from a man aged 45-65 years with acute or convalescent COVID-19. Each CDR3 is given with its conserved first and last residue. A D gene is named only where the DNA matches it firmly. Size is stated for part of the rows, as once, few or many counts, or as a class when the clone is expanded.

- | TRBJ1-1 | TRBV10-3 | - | CAISESLGVNTEAFF | TGTGCCATCAGTGAGTCTCTAGGCGTGAACACTGAAGCTTTCTTT
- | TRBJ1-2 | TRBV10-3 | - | CAIRRNGAYTF | TGTGCCATCAGGAGGAACGGTGCATACACCTTC
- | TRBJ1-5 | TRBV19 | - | CASSGAGGNQPQHF | TGTGCCAGTAGTGGGGCCGGCGGAAATCAGCCCCAGCATTTT
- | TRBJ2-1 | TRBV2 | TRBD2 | CASRGLAGGRSYNEQFF | TGTGCCAGCAGGGGACTAGCGGGGGGACGCTCCTACAATGAGCAGTTCTTC
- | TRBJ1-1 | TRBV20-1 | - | CSARDRRGAFF | TGCAGTGCTAGAGACCGCCGGGGAGCTTTCTTT
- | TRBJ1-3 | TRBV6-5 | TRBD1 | CASSSTGVGNTIYF | TGTGCCAGCAGTTCGACAGGGGTAGGAAACACCATATATTTT
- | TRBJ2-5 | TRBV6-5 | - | CASSYSNLPGVETQYF | TGTGCCAGCAGTTACTCGAATCTTCCGGGAGTGGAGACCCAGTACTTC
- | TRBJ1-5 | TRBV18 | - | CASSPQGHSNQPQHF | TGTGCCAGCTCACCACAGGGGCATAGCAATCAGCCCCAGCATTTT
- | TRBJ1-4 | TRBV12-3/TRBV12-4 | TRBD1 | CASSWTGAEKLFF | TGTGCCAGCAGTTGGACAGGGGCTGAAAAACTGTTTTTT
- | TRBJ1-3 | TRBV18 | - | CASSPGGDSGNTIYF | TGTGCCAGCTCACCCGGAGGGGATTCTGGAAACACCATATATTTT
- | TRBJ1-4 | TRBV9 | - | CASSVEAGPNEKLFF | TGTGCCAGCAGCGTAGAGGCAGGCCCGAATGAAAAACTGTTTTTT
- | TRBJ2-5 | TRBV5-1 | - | CASSLGTGRGETQYF | TGCGCCAGCAGCTTGGGGACCGGTAGGGGGGAGACCCAGTACTTC
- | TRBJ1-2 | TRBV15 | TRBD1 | CATRERTGGHGYTF | TGTGCCACGCGTGAAAGGACAGGGGGACATGGCTACACCTTC
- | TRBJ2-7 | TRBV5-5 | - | CASSHGQFYEQYF | TGTGCCAGCAGCCACGGACAGTTCTACGAGCAGTACTTC
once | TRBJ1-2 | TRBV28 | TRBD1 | CASSFTGGVGGYTF | TGTGCCAGCAGTTTCACAGGGGGGGTGGGGGGCTACACCTTC
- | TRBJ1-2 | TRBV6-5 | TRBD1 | CASTRDSNMVGYTF | TGTGCCAGCACTAGGGACAGTAATATGGTCGGCTACACCTTC
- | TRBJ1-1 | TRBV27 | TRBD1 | CASSSGQGLWTEAFF | TGTGCCAGCAGTTCGGGACAGGGCCTGTGGACTGAAGCTTTCTTT